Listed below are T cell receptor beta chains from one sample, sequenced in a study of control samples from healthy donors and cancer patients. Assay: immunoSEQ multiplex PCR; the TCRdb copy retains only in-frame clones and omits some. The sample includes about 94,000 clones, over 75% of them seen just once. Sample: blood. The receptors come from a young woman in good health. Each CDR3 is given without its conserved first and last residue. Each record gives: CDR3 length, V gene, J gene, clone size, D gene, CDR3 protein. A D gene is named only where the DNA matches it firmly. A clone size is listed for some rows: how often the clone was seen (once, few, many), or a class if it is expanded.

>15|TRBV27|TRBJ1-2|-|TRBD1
ASSLNPLQGEVYGYT
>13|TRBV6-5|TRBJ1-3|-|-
ASSFNRDTGNTIY
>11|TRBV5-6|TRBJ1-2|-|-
ASSEGATGGYT
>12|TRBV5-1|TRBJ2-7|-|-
ASSRTGRAYEQY
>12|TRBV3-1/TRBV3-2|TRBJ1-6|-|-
ASTPSGHNSPLH
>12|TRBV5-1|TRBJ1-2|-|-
ASSTTTGEYGYT
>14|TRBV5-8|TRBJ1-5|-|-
ASSYTPGYSNQPQH
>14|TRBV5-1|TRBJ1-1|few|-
ASSLGVGGMNTEAF
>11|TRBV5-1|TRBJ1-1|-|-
ASSLALGDEAF
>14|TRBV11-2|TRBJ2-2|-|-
ASSPSALAGTGELF
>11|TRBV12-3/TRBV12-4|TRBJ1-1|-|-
ASSLGQGPEAF
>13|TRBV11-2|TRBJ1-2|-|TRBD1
ASNPLLDRGYGYT
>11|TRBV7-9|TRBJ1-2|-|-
ASSPGTVLGYT
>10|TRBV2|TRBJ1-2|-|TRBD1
ASTNQGGGYT